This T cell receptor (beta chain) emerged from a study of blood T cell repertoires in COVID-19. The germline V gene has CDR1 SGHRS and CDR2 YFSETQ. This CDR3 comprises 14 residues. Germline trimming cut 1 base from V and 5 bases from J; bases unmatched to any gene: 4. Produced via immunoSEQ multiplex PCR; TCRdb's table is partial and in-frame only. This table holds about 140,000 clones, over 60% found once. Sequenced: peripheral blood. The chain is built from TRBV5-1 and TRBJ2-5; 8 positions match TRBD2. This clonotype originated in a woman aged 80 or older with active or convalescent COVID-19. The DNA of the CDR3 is TGCGCCAGCAGCTTGTCGGGGGGGCATGAGACCCAGTACTTC. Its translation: CASSLSGGHETQYF.